The clone carrying this TCR beta chain showed up just a few times. How the authors handled the data: The assay estimated nucleated cells by amplifying reference gene primers. Sequencing used immunoSEQ multiplex PCR; TCRdb keeps in-frame clones, though not all of them. The V and J calls and clone size come from that table; D and trimming were worked out from the DNA. The sample lists more than 110,000 clones; about 80% were seen once. This entry belongs to a study of blood T cell repertoires in COVID-19. Study-level information: The samples span acute and convalescent COVID-19 from the United States, Italy and Spain. T cells, B-cell-depleted T cells, or PBMCs supplied cDNA or gDNA.

The germline V and J ends were trimmed by 4 bases and 4 bases, with 17 bases remaining between them. CDR1 and CDR2 (germline): SGHTA, FQGNSA. The CDR3 is 15 residues long. This chain connects TRBV7-2 to TRBJ2-7, with D perhaps matching TRBD1 (6 bases). The source material was peripheral blood. The sequence was collected from a man between 60 and 75 years old with acute or convalescent COVID-19. CDR3 sequence reads: CASSSTQGGRYEQYF. For the CDR3, the DNA is TGTGCCAGCAGCTCTACTCAAGGGGGAAGGTACGAGCAGTACTTC. Together with reference TRBV7-2 and TRBJ2-7, the CDR3 gives the full variable domain: GAGVSQSPSNKVTEKGKDVELRCDPISGHTALYWYRQSLGQGLEFLIYFQGNSAPDKSGLPSDRFSAERTGGSVSTLTIQRTQQEDSAVYLCASSSTQGGRYEQYFGPGTRLTVT.